This TCR beta chain was observed in a study of T cell repertoires in cytomegalovirus infection. At the level of the study: Public signatures in TCR beta pointed to CMV infection and matching HLA type. Study-level points and caveats: Pooled public TCR beta family frequency picked out CMV carriers with the relevant HLA. The response measured ex vivo was dominated by TCR beta clonotypes (HLA-C-restricted and CMV-specific).

TCRdb reprocessed the reads with MiXCR, giving one entry per CDR3 protein. The table has 300,000 or so distinct CDR3 sequences, around 10% seen once. The CDR3 runs to 15 residues. Trimming took 4 bases from V and 3 from J, leaving 15 bases between them. The V gene's germline CDR1 is SGHKS and CDR2 YYEKEE (reference sequence). At least ten counts were recorded for this clonotype. Its specificity is unknown. The sequence derives from a human donor in good health (CMV status not recorded). Some clones in this sample may be carry-over from other donors' samples. The rearrangement joins TRBV5-5 to TRBJ2-3; possibly TRBD1 or TRBD2 for D (6 bases each). The sequencing sample was made of PBMCs. CDR3 bases: TGTGCCAGCAGCCATTGGAGGGGGGAAACAGATACGCAGTATTTT. Amino acids: CASSHWRGETDTQYF.